Only a few counts were recorded for the clone carrying this T cell receptor beta chain. Trimming pared 0 bases from V and 5 bases from J, leaving 7 bases between. Germline CDR1 SGHDN, CDR2 FVKESK. The CDR3 extends over 13 amino acids. This sample is part of a study of shared clonotypes between healthy human individuals. Deep-level assay runs were performed. Several immunoSEQ plates received, in even portions, the genomic DNA of each subset. Sequencing was performed with immunoSEQ multiplex PCR; in TCRdb, only in-frame clones are kept and a portion is missing. The sample lists 950,000 to 1,100,000 clones, more than 65% occurring once.

V usage is TRBV14 and J usage is TRBJ1-1; no reliable D call. The sequencing sample was made of memory CD4+ T cells sorted from blood. Noted subset: CD45RA-negative fraction. The sequence derives from a young man in good health. The DNA for the CDR3 is TGTGCCAGCAGCCAAGATTCACAGACTGAAGCTTTCTTT. Translated: CASSQDSQTEAFF.